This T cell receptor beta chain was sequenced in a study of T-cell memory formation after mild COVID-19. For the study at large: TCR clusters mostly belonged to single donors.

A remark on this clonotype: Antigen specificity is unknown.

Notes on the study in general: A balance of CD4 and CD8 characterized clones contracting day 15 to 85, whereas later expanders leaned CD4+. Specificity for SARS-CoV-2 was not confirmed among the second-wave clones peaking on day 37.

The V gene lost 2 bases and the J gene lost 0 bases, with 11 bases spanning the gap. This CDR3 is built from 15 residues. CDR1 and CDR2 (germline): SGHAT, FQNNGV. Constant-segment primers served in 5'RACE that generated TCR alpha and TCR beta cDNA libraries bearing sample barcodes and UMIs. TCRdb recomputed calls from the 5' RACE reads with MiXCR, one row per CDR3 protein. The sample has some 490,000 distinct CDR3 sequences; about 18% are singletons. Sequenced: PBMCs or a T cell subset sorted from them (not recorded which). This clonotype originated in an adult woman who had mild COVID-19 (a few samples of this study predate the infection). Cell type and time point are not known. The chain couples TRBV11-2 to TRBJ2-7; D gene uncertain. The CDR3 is CASSLTSDTSYEQYF. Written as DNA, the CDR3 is TGTGCCAGCAGCTTAACCTCCGACACCTCCTACGAGCAGTACTTC.